This T cell receptor (beta chain) was observed in a study of cytomegalovirus exposure and HLA in healthy donors. Study-wide results and caveats: Differences between HLA loci emerged in a later analysis of TCR association rates, with DRB1 most and HLA-C fewest. The study listed under 200 cytomegalovirus-associated TCR beta chains. A missense variant in DCLRE1C was later tied to TCR beta V- and J-gene trimming.

As regards this clone: Its antigen is unknown.

The germline CDR1 and CDR2 sequences are MGHRA and YSYEKL. The CDR3 consists of 17 residues. Trimming removed 4 bases from V and 0 bases from J; junction bases left unmatched: 6. Primers for the PCR totalled 60 Vbeta and 13 Jbeta. Repertoires were generated with immunoSEQ multiplex PCR, while TCRdb's copy carries only in-frame clones and drops some. The table includes around 250,000 clones, 80% to 95% detected once. The chain couples TRBV4-1 to TRBJ2-6; TRBD2 matches 7 bases. The sequenced material came from PBMCs. This sequence was found in a girl aged 2-10 years in good health and CMV-seronegative. The CDR3 loop is CASSLYPGGSGANVLTF. The DNA for the CDR3 is TGCGCCAGCAGCCTCTATCCGGGGGGCTCTGGGGCCAACGTCCTGACTTTC.